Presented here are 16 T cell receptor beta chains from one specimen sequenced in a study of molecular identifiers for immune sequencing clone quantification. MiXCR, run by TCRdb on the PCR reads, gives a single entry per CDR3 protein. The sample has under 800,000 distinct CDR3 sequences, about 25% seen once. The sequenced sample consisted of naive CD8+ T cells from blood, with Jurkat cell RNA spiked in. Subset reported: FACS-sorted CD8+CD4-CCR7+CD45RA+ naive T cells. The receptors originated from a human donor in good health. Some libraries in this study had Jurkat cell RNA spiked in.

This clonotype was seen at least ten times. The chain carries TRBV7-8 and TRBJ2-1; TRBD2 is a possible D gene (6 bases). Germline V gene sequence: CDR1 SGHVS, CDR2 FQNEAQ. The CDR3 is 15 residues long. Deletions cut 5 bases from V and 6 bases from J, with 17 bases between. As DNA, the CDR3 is TGTGCCAGCAGCCGGCCCGGGGACTTGGGCAATGAGCAGTTCTTC. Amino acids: CASSRPGDLGNEQFF.

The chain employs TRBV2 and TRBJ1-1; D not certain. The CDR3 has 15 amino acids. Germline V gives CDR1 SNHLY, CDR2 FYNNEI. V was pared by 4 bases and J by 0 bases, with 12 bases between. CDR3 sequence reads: CASSGYSVMNTEAFF. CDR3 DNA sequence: TGTGCCAGCAGTGGGTACAGCGTAATGAACACTGAAGCTTTCTTT.

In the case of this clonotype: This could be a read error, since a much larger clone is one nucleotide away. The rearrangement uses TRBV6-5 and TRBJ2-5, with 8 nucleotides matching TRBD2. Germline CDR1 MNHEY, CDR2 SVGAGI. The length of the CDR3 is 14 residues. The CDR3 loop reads CASRLAGSQEAQYF. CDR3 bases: TGTGCCAGCAGATTAGCGGGATCACAAGAGGCCCAGTACTTC.

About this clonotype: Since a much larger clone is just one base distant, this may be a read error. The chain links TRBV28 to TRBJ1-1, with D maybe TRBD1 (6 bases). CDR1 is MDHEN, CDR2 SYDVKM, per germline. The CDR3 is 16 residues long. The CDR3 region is CASGLTVDRLNTEAFF. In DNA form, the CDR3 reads TGTGCCAGCGGTTTAACGGTCGACAGGTTAAACACTGAAGCTTTCTTT.

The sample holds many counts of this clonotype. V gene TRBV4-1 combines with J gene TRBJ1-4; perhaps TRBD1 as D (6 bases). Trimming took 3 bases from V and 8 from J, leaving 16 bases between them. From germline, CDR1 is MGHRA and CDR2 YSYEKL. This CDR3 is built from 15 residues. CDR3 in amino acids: CASSHPAGAREKLFF. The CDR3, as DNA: TGCGCCAGCAGCCATCCCGCAGGGGCGAGAGAAAAACTGTTTTTT.

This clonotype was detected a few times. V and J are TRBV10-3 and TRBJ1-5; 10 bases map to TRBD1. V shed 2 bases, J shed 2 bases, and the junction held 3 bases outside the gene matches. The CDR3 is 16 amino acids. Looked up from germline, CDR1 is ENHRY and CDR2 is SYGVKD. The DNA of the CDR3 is TGTGCCATCAGTGAGGCTGGACAGGGGGGCAATCAGCCCCAGCATTTT. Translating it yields CAISEAGQGGNQPQHF.

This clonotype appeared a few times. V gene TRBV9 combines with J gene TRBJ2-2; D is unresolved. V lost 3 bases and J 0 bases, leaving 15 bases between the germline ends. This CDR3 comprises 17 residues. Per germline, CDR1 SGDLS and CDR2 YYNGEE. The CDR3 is CASSEAPGLANTGELFF. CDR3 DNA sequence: TGTGCCAGCAGCGAGGCCCCTGGGCTAGCGAACACCGGGGAGCTGTTTTTT. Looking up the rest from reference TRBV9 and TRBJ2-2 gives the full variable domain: DSGVTQTPKHLITATGQRVTLRCSPRSGDLSVYWYQQSLDQGLQFLIQYYNGEERAKGNILERFSAQQFPDLHSELNLSSLELGDSALYFCASSEAPGLANTGELFFGEGSRLTVL.

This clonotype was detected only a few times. The CDR3 protein is CSVISGLLDGETQYF. In DNA form, the CDR3 reads TGCAGCGTTATCTCCGGGTTACTAGACGGGGAGACCCAGTACTTC. This chain joins TRBV29-1 and TRBJ2-5; D may be TRBD2 (5 bases). Trimming stripped 5 bases from V and 5 bases from J, with 21 bases between. Germline lookup yields CDR1 SQVTM and CDR2 ANQGSEA. The CDR3 contains 15 residues.

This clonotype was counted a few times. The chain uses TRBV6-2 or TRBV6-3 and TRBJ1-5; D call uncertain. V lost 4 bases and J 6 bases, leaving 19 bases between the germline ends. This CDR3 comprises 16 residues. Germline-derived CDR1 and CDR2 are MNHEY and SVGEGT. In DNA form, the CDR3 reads TGTGCCAGCAGTTCGACACTAAACAATTTCCGTCAGCCCCAGCATTTT. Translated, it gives CASSSTLNNFRQPQHF.

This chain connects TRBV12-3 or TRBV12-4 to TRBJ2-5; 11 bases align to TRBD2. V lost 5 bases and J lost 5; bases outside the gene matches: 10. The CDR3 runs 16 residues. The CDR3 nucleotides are TGTGCCAGCAGTCCCCTGCTAGCGGGGGGTGTGGAGACCCAGTACTTC. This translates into CASSPLLAGGVETQYF.

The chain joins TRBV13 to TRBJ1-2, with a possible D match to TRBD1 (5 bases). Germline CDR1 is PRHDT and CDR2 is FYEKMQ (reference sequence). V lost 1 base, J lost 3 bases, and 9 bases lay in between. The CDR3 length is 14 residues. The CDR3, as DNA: TGTGCCAGCAGCTTAGCACAGGACGACTATGGCTACACCTTC. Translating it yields CASSLAQDDYGYTF.

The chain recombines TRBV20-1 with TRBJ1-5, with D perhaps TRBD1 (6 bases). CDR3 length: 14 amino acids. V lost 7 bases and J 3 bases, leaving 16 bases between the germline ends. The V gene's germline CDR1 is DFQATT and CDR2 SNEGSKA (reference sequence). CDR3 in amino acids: CSVGGLGHNQPQHF. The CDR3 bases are TGCAGTGTCGGGGGGCTGGGTCACAATCAGCCCCAGCATTTT.

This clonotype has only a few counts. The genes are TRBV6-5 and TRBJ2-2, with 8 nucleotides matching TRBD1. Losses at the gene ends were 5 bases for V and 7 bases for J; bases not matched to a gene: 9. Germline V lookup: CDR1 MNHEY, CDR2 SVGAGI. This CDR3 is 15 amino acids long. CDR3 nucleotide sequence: TGTGCCAGCAGTCCAGATCAGGGGGCAAACGGGGAGCTGTTTTTT. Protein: CASSPDQGANGELFF.

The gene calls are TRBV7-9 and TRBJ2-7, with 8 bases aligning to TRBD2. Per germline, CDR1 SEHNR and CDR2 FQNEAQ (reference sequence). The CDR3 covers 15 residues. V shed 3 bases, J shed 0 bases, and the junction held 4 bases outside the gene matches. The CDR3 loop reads CASSFGGGPSYEQYF. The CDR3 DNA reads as TGTGCCAGCAGCTTCGGCGGGGGGCCCTCCTACGAGCAGTACTTC.

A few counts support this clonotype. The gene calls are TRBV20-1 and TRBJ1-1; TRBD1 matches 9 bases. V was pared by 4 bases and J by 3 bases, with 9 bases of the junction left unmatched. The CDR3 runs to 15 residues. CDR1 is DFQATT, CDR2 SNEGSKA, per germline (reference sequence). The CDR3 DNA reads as TGCAGTGCTACCCTCCGGGACAGGGCTGACACTGAAGCTTTCTTT. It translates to CSATLRDRADTEAFF.

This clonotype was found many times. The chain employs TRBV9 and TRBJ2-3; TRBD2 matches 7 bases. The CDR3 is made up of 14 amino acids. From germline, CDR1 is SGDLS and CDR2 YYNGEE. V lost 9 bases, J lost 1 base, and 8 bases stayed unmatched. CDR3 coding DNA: TGTGCCACCAACCCCAGCGGGGGCACAGATACGCAGTATTTT. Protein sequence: CATNPSGGTDTQYF.